This TCR beta chain appears in the sequencing data of a study of untreated major depressive disorder. Regarding the study as a whole: Three preselected Vbeta families were the sole sequencing comparisons.

As concerns this clone: The target antigen is unknown.

Measured with immunoSEQ multiplex PCR; TCRdb has only the in-frame clones, and not every one. The sample has tens of thousands of clones, over 75% seen once; the top ten hold 4.5% to 6.5%. CDR3 length: 15 residues. Trimming removed 7 bases at V and 2 bases at J, with 15 bases between. Germline V gives CDR1 SGHVS, CDR2 FQNEAQ. Thawed PBMCs underwent magnetic negative selection for CD4+ T cells. The sequenced sample consisted of CD4+ T cells from PBMCs. The sequence was obtained from a woman aged 30 to 39 in good health. The chain is built from TRBV7-8 and TRBJ1-5; D is unclear. As DNA, the CDR3 is TGTGCCAGCACCAAATACTCGGAGGGCAATCAGCCCCAGCATTTT. This sequence encodes CASTKYSEGNQPQHF.